This T cell receptor (beta chain) was sequenced for a study of blood T cell repertoires in COVID-19. V gave up 1 base and J gave up 2 bases; unmatched junction bases: 2. The CDR3 has 16 residues. Germline-derived CDR1 and CDR2 are SGHVS and FNYEAQ. Method: immunoSEQ multiplex PCR; TCRdb's copy keeps in-frame clones and lacks some. The sample has about 120,000 clones, roughly 83% seen once. The sample consisted of peripheral blood. The receptor's source is an elderly woman with acute or convalescent COVID-19. This chain connects TRBV7-6 to TRBJ2-2; TRBD2 agrees at 9 bases. The CDR3 protein is CASSLGTSENTGELFF. The DNA of the CDR3 is TGTGCCAGCAGCTTAGGGACTAGCGAAAACACCGGGGAGCTGTTTTTT. Full variable domain (missing parts from reference TRBV7-6 and TRBJ2-2): GAGVSQSPRYKVTKRGQDVALRCDPISGHVSLYWYRQALGQGPEFLTYFNYEAQQDKSGLPNDRFSAERPEGSISTLTIQRTEQRDSAMYRCASSLGTSENTGELFFGEGSRLTVL.